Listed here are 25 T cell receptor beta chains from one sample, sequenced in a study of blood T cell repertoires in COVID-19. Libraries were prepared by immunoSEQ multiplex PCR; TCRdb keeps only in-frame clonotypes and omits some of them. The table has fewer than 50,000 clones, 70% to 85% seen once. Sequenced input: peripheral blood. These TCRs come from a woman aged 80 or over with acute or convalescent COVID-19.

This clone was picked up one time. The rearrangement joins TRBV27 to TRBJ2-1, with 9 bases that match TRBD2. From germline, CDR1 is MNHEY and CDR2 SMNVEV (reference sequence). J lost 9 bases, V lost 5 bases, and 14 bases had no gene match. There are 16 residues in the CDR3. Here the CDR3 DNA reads TGTGCCAGCAGTGGGATCGGACTAGCGATAAATATTGAGCAGTTCTTC. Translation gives CASSGIGLAINIEQFF.

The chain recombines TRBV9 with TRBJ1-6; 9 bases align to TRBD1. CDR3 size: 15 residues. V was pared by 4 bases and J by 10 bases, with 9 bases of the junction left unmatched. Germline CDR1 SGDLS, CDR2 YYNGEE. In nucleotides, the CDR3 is TGTGCCAGCAGCCCCAGACAGGGGGAGCTCTCACCCCTCCACTTT. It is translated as CASSPRQGELSPLHF. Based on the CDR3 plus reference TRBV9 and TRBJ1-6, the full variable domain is DSGVTQTPKHLITATGQRVTLRCSPRSGDLSVYWYQQSLDQGLQFLIQYYNGEERAKGNILERFSAQQFPDLHSELNLSSLELGDSALYFCASSPRQGELSPLHFGNGTRLTVT.

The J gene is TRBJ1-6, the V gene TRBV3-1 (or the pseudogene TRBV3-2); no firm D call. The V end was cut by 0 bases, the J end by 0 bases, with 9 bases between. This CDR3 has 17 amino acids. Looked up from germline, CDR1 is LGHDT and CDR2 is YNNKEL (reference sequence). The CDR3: CASSQDRRSSYNSPLHF. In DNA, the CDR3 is TGTGCCAGCAGCCAAGATCGGCGGAGCTCCTATAATTCACCCCTCCACTTT.

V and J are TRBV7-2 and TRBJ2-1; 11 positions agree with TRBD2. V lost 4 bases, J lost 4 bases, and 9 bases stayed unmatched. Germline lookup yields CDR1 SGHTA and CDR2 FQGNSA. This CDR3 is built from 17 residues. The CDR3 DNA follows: TGTGCCAGCAGCTCTGATACTAGCGGGAGTCTGTACAATGAGCAGTTCTTC. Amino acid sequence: CASSSDTSGSLYNEQFF.

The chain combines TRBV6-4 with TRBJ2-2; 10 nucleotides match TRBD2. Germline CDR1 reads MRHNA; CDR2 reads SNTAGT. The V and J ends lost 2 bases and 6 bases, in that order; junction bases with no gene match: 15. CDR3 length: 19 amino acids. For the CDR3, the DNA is TGTGCCAGCAGTGACAGAGGGGCTAGCGGGAGAATCGGACCCGGGGAGCTGTTTTTT. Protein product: CASSDRGASGRIGPGELFF.

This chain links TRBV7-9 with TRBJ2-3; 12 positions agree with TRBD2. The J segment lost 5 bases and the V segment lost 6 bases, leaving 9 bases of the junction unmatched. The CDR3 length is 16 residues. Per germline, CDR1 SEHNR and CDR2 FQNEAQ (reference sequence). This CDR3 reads CASRKLAGLAGDTQYF. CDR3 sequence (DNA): TGTGCCAGCAGAAAATTGGCGGGACTAGCGGGAGATACGCAGTATTTT.

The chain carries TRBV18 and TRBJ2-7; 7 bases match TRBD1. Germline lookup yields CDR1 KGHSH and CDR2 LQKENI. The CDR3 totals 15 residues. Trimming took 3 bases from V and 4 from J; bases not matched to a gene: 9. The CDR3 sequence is CASSPHPTGWYEQYF. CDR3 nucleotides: TGTGCCAGCTCACCTCACCCGACAGGGTGGTACGAGCAGTACTTC.

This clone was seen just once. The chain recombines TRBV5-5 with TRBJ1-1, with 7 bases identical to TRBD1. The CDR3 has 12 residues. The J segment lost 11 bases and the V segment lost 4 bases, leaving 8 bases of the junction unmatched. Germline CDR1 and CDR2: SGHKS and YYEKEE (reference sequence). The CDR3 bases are TGTGCCAGCAGCCGGGACAGCGTTATGGCTTTCTTT. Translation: CASSRDSVMAFF.

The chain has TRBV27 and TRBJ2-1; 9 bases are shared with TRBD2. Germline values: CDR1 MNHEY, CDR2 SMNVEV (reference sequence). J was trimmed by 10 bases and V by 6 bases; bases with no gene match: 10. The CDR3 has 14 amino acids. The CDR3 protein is CASSRLAEATEQFF. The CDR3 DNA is TGTGCCAGCAGCCGACTAGCGGAGGCGACCGAGCAGTTCTTC.

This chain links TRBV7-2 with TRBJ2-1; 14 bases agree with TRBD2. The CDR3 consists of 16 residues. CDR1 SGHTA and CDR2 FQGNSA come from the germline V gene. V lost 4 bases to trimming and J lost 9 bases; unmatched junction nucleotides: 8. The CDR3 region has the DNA TGTGCCAGCAGCTCACGACTAGCGGGAGGGGCGGGTGAGCAGTTCTTC. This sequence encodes CASSSRLAGGAGEQFF.

CDR3 sequence: CASTTGQGAGGYTF. CDR3 nucleotide sequence: TGTGCCAGCACCACGGGACAGGGGGCAGGGGGCTACACCTTC. The chain couples TRBV6-5 to TRBJ1-2; 12 bases are shared with TRBD1. V was pared by 7 bases and J by 8 bases, with 8 bases of the junction left unmatched. CDR3 length: 14 residues. CDR1 is MNHEY, CDR2 SVGAGI, per germline.

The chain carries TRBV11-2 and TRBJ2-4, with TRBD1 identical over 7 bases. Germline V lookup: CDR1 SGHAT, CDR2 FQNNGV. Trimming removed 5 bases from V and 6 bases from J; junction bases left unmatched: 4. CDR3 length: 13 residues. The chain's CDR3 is CASSRGGSNIQYF. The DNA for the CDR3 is TGTGCCAGCAGCCGAGGGGGCTCAAACATTCAGTACTTC.

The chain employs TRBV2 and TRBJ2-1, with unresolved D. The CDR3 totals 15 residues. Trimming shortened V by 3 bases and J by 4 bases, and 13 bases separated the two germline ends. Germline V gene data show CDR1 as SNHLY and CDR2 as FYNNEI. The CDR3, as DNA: TGTGCCAGCAGTGACCCCCGGCTAGTTTACAATGAGCAGTTCTTC. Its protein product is CASSDPRLVYNEQFF.

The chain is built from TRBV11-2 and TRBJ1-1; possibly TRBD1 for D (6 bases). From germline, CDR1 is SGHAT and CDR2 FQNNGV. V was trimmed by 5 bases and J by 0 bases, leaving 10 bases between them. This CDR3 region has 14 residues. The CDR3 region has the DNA TGTGCCAGCAGCCAGACAGGACTGAACACTGAAGCTTTCTTT. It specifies CASSQTGLNTEAFF.

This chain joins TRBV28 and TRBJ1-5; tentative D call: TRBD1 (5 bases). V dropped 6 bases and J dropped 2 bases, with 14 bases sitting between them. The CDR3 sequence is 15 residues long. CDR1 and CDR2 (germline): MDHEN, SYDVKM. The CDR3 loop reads CASSSSGSGNQPQHF. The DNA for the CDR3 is TGTGCCAGCAGCTCATCAGGGTCGGGCAATCAGCCCCAGCATTTT.

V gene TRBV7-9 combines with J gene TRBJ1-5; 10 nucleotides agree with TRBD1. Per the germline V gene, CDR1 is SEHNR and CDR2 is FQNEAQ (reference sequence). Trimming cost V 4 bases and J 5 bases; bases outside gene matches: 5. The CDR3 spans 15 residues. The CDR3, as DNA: TGTGCCAGCAGCTCGGACAGGGGGTACTATCAGCCCCAGCATTTT. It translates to CASSSDRGYYQPQHF.

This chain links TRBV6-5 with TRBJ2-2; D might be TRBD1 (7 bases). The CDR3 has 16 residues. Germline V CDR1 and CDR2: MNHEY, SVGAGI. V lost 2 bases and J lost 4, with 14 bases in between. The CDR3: CASSYRQGGGTGELFF. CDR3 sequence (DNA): TGTGCCAGCAGTTACCGTCAGGGGGGTGGCACCGGGGAGCTGTTTTTT.

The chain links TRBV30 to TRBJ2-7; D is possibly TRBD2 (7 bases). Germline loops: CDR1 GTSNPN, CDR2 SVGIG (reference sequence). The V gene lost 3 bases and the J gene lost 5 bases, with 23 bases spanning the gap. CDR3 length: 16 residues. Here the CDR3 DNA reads TGTGCCTGGAGGACCGCCGGGGGGCGCTCGGAGGACGAGCAGTACTTC. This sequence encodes CAWRTAGGRSEDEQYF.

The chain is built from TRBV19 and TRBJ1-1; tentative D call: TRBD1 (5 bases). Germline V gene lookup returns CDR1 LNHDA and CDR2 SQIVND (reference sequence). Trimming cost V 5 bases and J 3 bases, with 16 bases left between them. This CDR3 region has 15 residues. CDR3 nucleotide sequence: TGTGCCAGTAGTGGTAGGTACCGGGGGGACACTGAAGCTTTCTTT. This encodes CASSGRYRGDTEAFF.

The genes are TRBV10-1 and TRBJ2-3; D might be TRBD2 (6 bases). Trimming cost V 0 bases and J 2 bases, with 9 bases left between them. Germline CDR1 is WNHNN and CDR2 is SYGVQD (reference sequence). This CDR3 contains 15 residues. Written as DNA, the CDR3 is TGCGCCAGCAGTGAGTCGTTAGCGGCCACAGATACGCAGTATTTT. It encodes CASSESLAATDTQYF.

DNA of the CDR3: TGTGCCAGCAGCCCCCGCCGGTCCTCTGGAAACACCATATATTTT. It translates to CASSPRRSSGNTIYF. V and J are TRBV3-1 (or the pseudogene TRBV3-2) and TRBJ1-3; D uncertain. The V end lost 4 bases, the J end lost 0 bases, and 10 bases lay between the germline ends. CDR1 and CDR2 from the germline V gene are LGHDT and YNNKEL (reference sequence). This CDR3 comprises 15 residues.

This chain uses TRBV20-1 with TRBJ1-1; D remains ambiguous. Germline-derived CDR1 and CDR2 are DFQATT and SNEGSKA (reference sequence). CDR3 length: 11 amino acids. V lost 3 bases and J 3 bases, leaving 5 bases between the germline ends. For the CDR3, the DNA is TGCAGTGCTAGGGCAGACACTGAAGCTTTCTTT. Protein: CSARADTEAFF.

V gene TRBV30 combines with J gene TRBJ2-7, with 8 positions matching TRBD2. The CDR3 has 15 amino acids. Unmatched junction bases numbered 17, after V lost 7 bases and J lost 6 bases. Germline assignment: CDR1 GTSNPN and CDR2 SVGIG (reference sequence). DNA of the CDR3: TGTGCCTCAAGGGACACCGGGACTAGACTAATCGAGCAGTACTTC. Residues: CASRDTGTRLIEQYF.

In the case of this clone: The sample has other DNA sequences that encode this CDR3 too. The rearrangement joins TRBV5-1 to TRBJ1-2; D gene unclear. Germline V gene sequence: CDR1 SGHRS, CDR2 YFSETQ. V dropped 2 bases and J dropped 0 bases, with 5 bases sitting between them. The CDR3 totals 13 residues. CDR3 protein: CASSLASNYGYTF. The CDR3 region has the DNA TGCGCCAGCAGCTTAGCATCTAACTATGGCTACACCTTC.

The CDR3 region is CSASRSSYNSPLHF. In DNA form, the CDR3 reads TGCAGTGCTAGTCGTAGCTCCTATAATTCACCCCTCCACTTT. The chain links TRBV20-1 to TRBJ1-6; D uncertain. CDR1 DFQATT and CDR2 SNEGSKA come from the germline V gene (reference sequence). This CDR3 spans 14 amino acids. V lost 3 bases and J lost 0, with 6 bases in between.